The clone carrying this T cell receptor beta chain was picked up one time. As yet, its antigen is unknown. This record comes from a study of OX40 agonist ivuxolimab in advanced cancers. The CDR3 totals 15 residues. Germline values: CDR1 SEHNR, CDR2 FQNEAQ (reference sequence). Notes on the study in general: Some of the nonresponding patients also showed low levels of normalized T-cell clonal expansion.

The protocol was immunoSEQ multiplex PCR, while the TCRdb copy is restricted to in-frame clones and leaves out a portion. The sample consists of some 44,000 clones, approximately 86% of them appearing once. The source was CD4+ or CD8+ T cells sorted from blood, collected in a trial of the OX40 agonist ivuxolimab. The TCR sequence derives from an adult with an advanced solid tumor such as melanoma, head and neck, liver or kidney cancer. The chain is built from TRBV7-9 and TRBJ2-3, with TRBD1 identical over 7 bases. CDR3 nucleotides: TGTACAGGGGCCCTCGGACTGACTAGCACAGATACGCAGTATTTT. Amino acid sequence: CTGALGLTSTDTQYF.